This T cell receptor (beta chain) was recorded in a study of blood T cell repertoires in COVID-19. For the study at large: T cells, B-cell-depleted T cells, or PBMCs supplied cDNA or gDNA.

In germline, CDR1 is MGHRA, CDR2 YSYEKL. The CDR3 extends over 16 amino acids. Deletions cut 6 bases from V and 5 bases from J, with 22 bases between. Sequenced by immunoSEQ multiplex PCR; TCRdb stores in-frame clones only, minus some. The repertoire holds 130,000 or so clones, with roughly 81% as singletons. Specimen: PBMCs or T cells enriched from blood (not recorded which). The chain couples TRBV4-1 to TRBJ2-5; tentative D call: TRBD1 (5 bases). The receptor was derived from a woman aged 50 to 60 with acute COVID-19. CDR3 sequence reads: CASRSKGFGRTETQYF. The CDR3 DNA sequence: TGCGCCAGCAGAAGCAAGGGGTTCGGTCGGACGGAGACCCAGTACTTC.